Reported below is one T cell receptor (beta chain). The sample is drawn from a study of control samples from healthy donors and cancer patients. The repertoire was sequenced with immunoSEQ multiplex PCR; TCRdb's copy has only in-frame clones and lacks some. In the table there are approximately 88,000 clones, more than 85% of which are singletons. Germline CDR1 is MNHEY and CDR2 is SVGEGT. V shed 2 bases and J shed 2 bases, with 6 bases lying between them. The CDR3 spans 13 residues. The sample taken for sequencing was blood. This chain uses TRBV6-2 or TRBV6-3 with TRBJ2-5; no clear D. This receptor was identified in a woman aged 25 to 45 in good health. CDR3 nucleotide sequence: TGTGCCAGCAGTTACGGCAGGCAAGAGACCCAGTACTTC. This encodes CASSYGRQETQYF.